One and the same sample provided the 13 T cell receptor beta chains below, sequenced in a study of blood T cells in healthy people across ages. The use of a sample-barcoded 5' primer and a J-beta primer mix characterized a second PCR of roughly 7 to 11 cycles. TCRdb reanalysed the 5' RACE reads using MiXCR and keeps one entry per CDR3 protein. The sample lists approximately 800,000 distinct CDR3 sequences, approximately 67% seen once, with around a quarter in the top ten. The sequenced material came from blood. These receptors were obtained from a man aged 25-40 years in good health.

This chain links TRBV28 with TRBJ2-1, with a possible D match to TRBD1 (7 bases). V lost 8 bases and J 10 bases, leaving 18 bases between the germline ends. Germline CDR1 and CDR2: MDHEN and SYDVKM. The CDR3 is 13 amino acids. CDR3 protein: CASGPEGQKEQFF. The CDR3 DNA reads as TGTGCCAGCGGTCCGGAGGGACAGAAAGAGCAGTTCTTC.

The gene calls are TRBV29-1 and TRBJ2-3, with 7 nucleotides matching TRBD2. Germline loops: CDR1 SQVTM, CDR2 ANQGSEA. The CDR3 has 17 residues. V lost 4 bases to trimming and J lost 1 base; unmatched junction nucleotides: 14. DNA for the CDR3: TGCAGCGTTGCCTCCTCTCTCAACAGCGGGGGCACAGATACGCAGTATTTT. It translates to CSVASSLNSGGTDTQYF.

The chain carries TRBV11-2 and TRBJ2-1, with D unresolved. In germline, CDR1 is SGHAT, CDR2 FQNNGV. The CDR3 length is 12 residues. V dropped 2 bases and J dropped 5 bases, with 4 bases sitting between them. CDR3 bases: TGTGCCAGCAGCTTAAACGACAATGAGCAGTTCTTC. Protein: CASSLNDNEQFF.

This chain links TRBV4-3 with TRBJ2-1; 12 bases line up with TRBD2. CDR1 is LGHNA and CDR2 is YSLEER in the germline V gene. V shed 1 base, J shed 9 bases, and the junction held 10 bases outside the gene matches. There are 17 residues in the CDR3. For the CDR3, the DNA is TGCGCCAGCAGCCAAGCTGCTAGCGGGGGGGCTTTCGGTGAGCAGTTCTTC. This codes for CASSQAASGGAFGEQFF.

This clonotype was seen many times. Compared with germline, one end of the junction differs, possibly owing to a read error. The rearrangement links TRBV11-3 to TRBJ2-4; D gene ambiguous. The CDR3 is 13 amino acids. Germline V gene data show CDR1 as SGHNT and CDR2 as YENEEA. The CDR3 region is CASSVEDKNIQYF. As DNA, the CDR3 is TGTGCCAGCAGCGTAGAGGACAAAAACATTCAGTACTTC.

The chain has TRBV7-2 and TRBJ1-4; D ambiguous. CDR3 size: 14 residues. CDR1 SGHTA and CDR2 FQGNSA come from the germline V gene. Trimming stripped 5 bases from V and 0 bases from J, with 7 bases between. The CDR3 is CASSASATNEKLFF. As DNA, the CDR3 is TGTGCCAGCAGCGCCAGTGCAACTAATGAAAAACTGTTTTTT.

This rearrangement joins TRBV6-1 to TRBJ2-7, with 8 bases fitting TRBD1. The end of the DNA is better explained by TRBJ2-5, so the J call may be wrong. The CDR3 length is 15 residues. Germline-derived CDR1 and CDR2 are MNHNS and SASEGT. CDR3 sequence reads: CASSEAWTGKATQYF. CDR3 coding DNA: TGTGCCAGCAGTGAAGCATGGACAGGGAAGGCGACCCAGTACTTC.

The chain is built from TRBV9 and TRBJ2-1, with TRBD2 matching over 7 bases. Germline lookup yields CDR1 SGDLS and CDR2 YYNGEE. The V segment lost 0 bases and the J segment 8 bases; nucleotides outside the gene matches: 5. The CDR3 covers 14 residues. The CDR3 DNA follows: TGTGCCAGCAGCGTAGCGAGCGGGGTCGATGAGCAGTTCTTC. Residues: CASSVASGVDEQFF.

The V call is TRBV6-5, the J call TRBJ2-5; D might be TRBD1 or TRBD2, each matching 6 bases. CDR3 length equals 13 residues. The germline CDR1 and CDR2 sequences are MNHEY and SVGAGI. With 6 bases removed from V and 4 bases from J, the gap between germline ends came to 12 bases. The CDR3 nucleotides read TGTGCCAGCAGGCGGGACATTAGAGAGACCCAGTACTTC. This encodes CASRRDIRETQYF.

This chain joins TRBV28 and TRBJ2-7; D may be TRBD1 (6 bases). The CDR3 spans 15 residues. V was trimmed by 10 bases and J by 1 base, leaving 20 bases between them. Per germline, CDR1 MDHEN and CDR2 SYDVKM. As DNA, the CDR3 is TGTGCCATTCGCTCGACAGGTTTTGGTTCCTACGAGCAGTACTTC. Its protein product is CAIRSTGFGSYEQYF.

V usage is TRBV29-1 and J usage is TRBJ2-7; D uncertain. The J call could be wrong; TRBJ2-5 is a better fit for the DNA end. Germline V lookup: CDR1 SQVTM, CDR2 ANQGSEA. CDR3 size: 11 residues. This CDR3 reads CSVGGFETQYF. In DNA, the CDR3 is TGCAGCGTTGGGGGATTTGAGACCCAGTACTTC.

This clonotype was observed once. The chain carries TRBV3-1 and TRBJ2-1; D not resolved. Per the germline V gene, CDR1 is LGHDT and CDR2 is YNNKEL (reference sequence). CDR3 length: 15 residues. The V end lost 0 bases, the J end lost 5 bases, and 11 bases lay between the germline ends. This chain's CDR3 is CASSQDYSDHNEQFF. CDR3 DNA sequence: TGTGCCAGCAGCCAAGATTACTCTGACCACAATGAGCAGTTCTTC.

The chain employs TRBV4-3 and TRBJ2-3; D call uncertain. The CDR3 length is 13 residues. The germline V gene encodes CDR1 LGHNA and CDR2 YSLEER. Trimming removed 2 bases from V and 6 bases from J, with 9 bases in between. This chain's CDR3 is CASSQKGRDTQYF. CDR3 coding DNA: TGCGCCAGCAGCCAAAAGGGTCGGGATACGCAGTATTTT.